Listed here are 13 T cell receptor beta chains from one sample, sequenced in a study of identical twins. TCRdb independently ran MiXCR on the 5' RACE reads; one entry per CDR3 protein. The sample lists around 650,000 distinct CDR3 sequences, roughly 7.1% occurring once. Separately, the same data were catalogued under a study of yellow fever vaccine responses in identical twins.

The specimen was PBMCs. These receptors came from a woman aged 18 to 35 in good health.

J is TRBJ1-1 and V is TRBV15; D uncertain. CDR1 LNHNV and CDR2 YYDKDF come from the germline V gene (reference sequence). This CDR3 is built from 16 residues. Trimming stripped 4 bases from V and 5 bases from J, with 20 bases between. The CDR3 here is CATSTPAVDRKTEAFF. In DNA form, the CDR3 reads TGTGCCACCAGCACACCCGCAGTGGATCGTAAAACTGAAGCTTTCTTT.

This clonotype has at least ten counts. The chain is built from TRBV7-9 and TRBJ2-1, with D unclear. In germline, CDR1 is SEHNR, CDR2 FQNEAQ (reference sequence). The CDR3 spans 11 residues. V was pared by 7 bases and J by 4 bases, with 5 bases between. CDR3 sequence (DNA): TGTGCCAGCACCCCATACAATGAGCAGTTCTTC. The encoded protein is CASTPYNEQFF.

This clonotype was observed a handful of times. The rearrangement links TRBV2 to TRBJ2-5, with 8 positions matching TRBD2. This CDR3 spans 15 amino acids. Trimming removed 5 bases from V and 5 bases from J; junction bases left unmatched: 10. The germline CDR1 and CDR2 sequences are SNHLY and FYNNEI. Here the CDR3 DNA reads TGTGCCAGCAGTTTACCGGGAGGGCCCCAGGAGACCCAGTACTTC. This codes for CASSLPGGPQETQYF.

This clonotype was observed many times. The rearrangement uses TRBV7-9 and TRBJ2-3; TRBD2 agrees at 9 bases. Losses at the gene ends were 4 bases for V and 0 bases for J; bases not matched to a gene: 2. This CDR3 contains 15 residues. Germline CDR1 and CDR2: SEHNR and FQNEAQ (reference sequence). DNA of the CDR3: TGTGCCAGCAGCTGGCTAGCGGGGAGCACAGATACGCAGTATTTT. Residues: CASSWLAGSTDTQYF.

The chain carries TRBV20-1 and TRBJ2-3; TRBD1 or TRBD2 may be the D gene (5 bases each). Between the trimmed V and J ends, which lost 5 bases and 0 bases, there was a span of 15 bases. The CDR3 has 15 amino acids. Germline values: CDR1 DFQATT, CDR2 SNEGSKA (reference sequence). DNA of the CDR3: TGCAGTGCTCCGGGACCTGGTCTTAGCACAGATACGCAGTATTTT. This gives the protein CSAPGPGLSTDTQYF.

This clonotype has more than one count but fewer than ten. This chain connects TRBV5-1 to TRBJ2-4, with D hard to call. CDR1 is SGHRS, CDR2 YFSETQ, per germline. Trimming stripped 0 bases from V and 0 bases from J, with 4 bases between. This CDR3 spans 14 amino acids. The CDR3 is CASSLDIAKNIQYF. Here the CDR3 DNA reads TGCGCCAGCAGCTTGGACATAGCCAAAAACATTCAGTACTTC.

This clonotype was counted only a few times. This chain links TRBV5-1 with TRBJ2-3; 7 bases are a match to TRBD2. This CDR3 has 15 amino acids. Germline CDR1 SGHRS, CDR2 YFSETQ. J was trimmed by 3 bases and V by 4 bases; bases with no gene match: 8. CDR3: CASSRGNSGTDTQYF. CDR3 in DNA: TGCGCCAGCAGCCGTGGGAATAGCGGGACAGATACGCAGTATTTT.

This rearrangement joins TRBV7-8 to TRBJ2-3; no definite D call. Germline assignment: CDR1 SGHVS and CDR2 FQNEAQ. V lost 1 base and J 6 bases, leaving 5 bases between the germline ends. The CDR3 is made up of 12 amino acids. The chain's CDR3 is CASSLGKDTQYF. Written as DNA, the CDR3 is TGTGCCAGCAGCTTAGGGAAGGATACGCAGTATTTT. The variable domain in full, completed from reference TRBV7-8 and TRBJ2-3, reads GAGVSQSPRYKVAKRGQDVALRCDPISGHVSLFWYQQALGQGPEFLTYFQNEAQLDKSGLPSDRFFAERPEGSVSTLKIQRTQQEDSAVYLCASSLGKDTQYFGPGTRLTVL.

This clonotype was seen a few times. The V call is TRBV24-1, the J call TRBJ2-1; D might be TRBD2 (5 bases). Germline CDR1 reads KGHDR; CDR2 reads SFDVKD. The length of the CDR3 is 14 residues. V was cut by 1 base and J by 7 bases, with 10 bases left in between. The chain's CDR3 is CATSDFEGRNEQFF. The DNA of the CDR3 is TGTGCCACCAGTGATTTCGAGGGAAGAAATGAGCAGTTCTTC.

The rearrangement joins TRBV3-1 to TRBJ2-7; D gene uncertain. Germline V gives CDR1 LGHDT, CDR2 YNNKEL (reference sequence). The CDR3 spans 15 residues. Trimming shortened V by 1 base and J by 0 bases, and 10 bases separated the two germline ends. The CDR3 DNA follows: TGTGCCAGCAGCCAAGGCTCTGGGATCTCCTACGAGCAGTACTTC. Protein sequence: CASSQGSGISYEQYF.

This clonotype was recorded at least ten times. The chain links TRBV5-1 to TRBJ2-2, with 11 positions matching TRBD1. Trimming cost V 1 base and J 6 bases; bases outside gene matches: 8. Germline CDR1 is SGHRS and CDR2 is YFSETQ. The CDR3 is made up of 17 amino acids. The chain's CDR3 is CASSLMWTGGGSGELFF. CDR3 DNA: TGCGCCAGCAGCTTGATGTGGACAGGGGGCGGATCCGGGGAGCTGTTTTTT.

This clonotype has more than one count but fewer than ten. The chain has TRBV29-1 and TRBJ2-5; 16 nucleotides align to TRBD2. Germline loops: CDR1 SQVTM, CDR2 ANQGSEA. The V and J ends lost 3 bases and 1 base, in that order; junction bases with no gene match: 2. The CDR3 consists of 16 residues. CDR3 region: CSVDGTSGRVQETQYF. In DNA form, the CDR3 reads TGCAGCGTTGACGGGACTAGCGGGAGGGTCCAAGAGACCCAGTACTTC.

The gene calls are TRBV5-1 and TRBJ2-7; D is unresolved. The CDR3 is 14 residues long. Germline CDR1 is SGHRS and CDR2 is YFSETQ. Trimming stripped 3 bases from V and 3 bases from J, with 13 bases between. This chain's CDR3 is CASSSGEELYEQYF. CDR3 in DNA: TGCGCCAGCAGCTCGGGTGAAGAACTCTACGAGCAGTACTTC.